The 31 T cell receptor beta chains presented below share a single source sample, sequenced in a study of regulatory T cells in long-lasting Graves disease (dated by TCRdb to the early 2020s). The time point label, as the study defines it: newly diagnosed GD, antithyroid drugs for less than 3 months. For both TCR sequencing and RNA sequencing, RNA was extracted from PBMCs in TRIzol. Library preparation was by multiplex PCR. TCRdb names Illumina HiSeq 4000 as the instrument used. CDR3 regions were amplified by Arm-PCR with iRepertoire HTBI primers to construct TCR beta libraries. Using fastp trimming at Q25 and MiXCR clonotype assembly, TCRdb reanalyzed the public sequencing data and kept in-frame beta chains. Rows matching on CDR3 protein sequence are summarized as one entry with the most common DNA and genes. The sample includes 620,000 or so distinct CDR3 sequences, with around 17% observed a single time. Around 19% of the sample goes to the ten largest clones.

Separately, the same data were catalogued under a study of T cells in Graves' hyperthyroidism and ophthalmopathy.

The sequences come from peripheral blood mononuclear cells (PBMCs), collected at new diagnosis, from a patient treated with antithyroid drugs. These receptors all come from a woman between 25 and 40 years old with Graves disease. Donor details come from another sample of the same person, matched by shared clones.

The chain employs TRBV5-4 and TRBJ2-7; perhaps D is TRBD1 or TRBD2 (5 bases each). CDR1 SGHNT and CDR2 YYREEE come from the germline V gene (reference sequence). V gave up 0 bases and J gave up 3 bases, with 13 bases separating them. The CDR3 has 15 residues. The CDR3 DNA sequence: TGTGCCAGCAGCTTGGCCGGGGCAGTAAGCTACGAGCAGTACTTC. Translating gives CASSLAGAVSYEQYF. Based on the CDR3 plus reference TRBV5-4 and TRBJ2-7, the full variable domain is ETGVTQSPTHLIKTRGQQVTLRCSSQSGHNTVSWYQQALGQGPQFIFQYYREEENGRGNFPPRFSGLQFPNYSSELNVNALELDDSALYLCASSLAGAVSYEQYFGPGTRLTVT.

This clonotype was counted ten times or more. The V and J genes are TRBV7-9 and TRBJ1-1; 8 nucleotides match TRBD1. V lost 5 bases and J lost 4; bases outside the gene matches: 12. Germline V lookup: CDR1 SEHNR, CDR2 FQNEAQ (reference sequence). The CDR3 loop spans 16 amino acids. The DNA of the CDR3 is TGTGCCAGCAGCCCCCACCCGGGACAGGAAAGCACTGAAGCTTTCTTT. Protein product: CASSPHPGQESTEAFF.

V and J are TRBV6-2 or TRBV6-3 and TRBJ2-3; TRBD2 matches at 10 bases. CDR1 and CDR2 from the germline V gene are MNHEY and SVGEGT. The CDR3 covers 16 residues. Trimming at V came to 3 bases and at J to 7 bases, leaving 10 bases not matched to a gene. CDR3 residues: CASSYAASGSFNTQYF. The CDR3, as DNA: TGTGCCAGCAGTTATGCGGCTAGCGGGAGCTTCAATACGCAGTATTTT.

At least ten counts were recorded for this clonotype. The rearrangement joins TRBV28 to TRBJ1-3; TRBD1 matches at 8 bases. Germline V gene sequence: CDR1 MDHEN, CDR2 SYDVKM. J gave up 4 bases and V 4 bases, and 6 bases lay outside the gene matches. This CDR3 contains 15 residues. DNA for the CDR3: TGTGCCAGCAGTTCACCTCGGACAGGGGGAAACACCATATATTTT. Translated, it gives CASSSPRTGGNTIYF. The variable domain in full, completed from reference TRBV28 and TRBJ1-3, reads DVKVTQSSRYLVKRTGEKVFLECVQDMDHENMFWYRQDPGLGLRLIYFSYDVKMKEKGDIPEGYSVSREKKERFSLILESASTNQTSMYLCASSSPRTGGNTIYFGEGSWLTVV.

The sample holds a few counts of this clonotype. The chain recombines TRBV6-1 with TRBJ2-7; 8 nucleotides match TRBD1. V gave up 7 bases and J gave up 0 bases; unmatched junction bases: 8. The CDR3 spans 15 residues. CDR1 is MNHNS and CDR2 is SASEGT in the germline V gene. The CDR3: CASTLTGTGSYEQYF. The DNA for the CDR3 is TGTGCCAGCACTCTTACCGGGACAGGCTCCTACGAGCAGTACTTC.

The rearrangement joins TRBV3-1 to TRBJ1-4; D remains ambiguous. Trimming shortened V by 4 bases and J by 0 bases, and 9 bases separated the two germline ends. In germline, CDR1 is LGHDT, CDR2 YNNKEL (reference sequence). The CDR3 contains 15 residues. The CDR3 DNA sequence: TGTGCCAGCAGCCCGGGATACGCAACTAATGAAAAACTGTTTTTT. Its translation: CASSPGYATNEKLFF.

This clonotype was observed a handful of times. The chain is built from TRBV27 and TRBJ1-2; TRBD1 agrees at 10 bases. J lost 3 bases, V lost 6 bases, and 7 bases had no gene match. The germline gives CDR1 MNHEY, CDR2 SMNVEV (reference sequence). The CDR3 has 15 amino acids. CDR3 coding DNA: TGTGCCAGCAGGGAACGGGACAGGGGTCACTATGGCTACACCTTC. Its protein product is CASRERDRGHYGYTF.

The chain joins TRBV7-9 to TRBJ2-1, with TRBD1 as a possible D gene (5 bases). V was clipped by 8 bases and J by 8 bases, with 19 bases between them. From germline, CDR1 is SEHNR and CDR2 FQNEAQ (reference sequence). The CDR3 consists of 14 residues. CDR3 in DNA: TGTGCCAGCTGCAGACAGACAACCCCACATGAGCAGTTCTTC. Its translation is CASCRQTTPHEQFF.

The gene calls are TRBV20-1 and TRBJ2-5; 8 bases align to TRBD1. The CDR3 runs 16 residues. V was clipped by 0 bases and J by 1 base; unmatched bases: 7. Germline CDR1 is DFQATT and CDR2 is SNEGSKA (reference sequence). The CDR3 is CSARERGQALQETQYF. The DNA for the CDR3 is TGCAGTGCTAGAGAAAGGGGACAGGCGCTCCAAGAGACCCAGTACTTC.

The chain is built from TRBV30 and TRBJ1-2; no definite D call. The germline V and J ends were trimmed by 1 base and 6 bases, with 9 bases remaining between them. Per the germline V gene, CDR1 is GTSNPN and CDR2 is SVGIG (reference sequence). CDR3 length: 12 amino acids. This CDR3 is CAWSGPGHGYTF. The CDR3, as DNA: TGTGCCTGGAGTGGCCCGGGCCATGGCTACACCTTC.

The rearrangement joins TRBV7-9 to TRBJ2-6; 7 nucleotides agree with TRBD1. The CDR3 runs 18 residues. Germline-derived CDR1 and CDR2 are SEHNR and FQNEAQ (reference sequence). With 6 bases clipped from V and 0 bases from J, the junction kept 11 bases outside the gene matches. CDR3 coding DNA: TGTGCCAGCAGTCCAACGACAGGGTTCCTCTCTGGGGCCAACGTCCTGACTTTC. As protein: CASSPTTGFLSGANVLTF.

This clonotype turned up a few times. The J gene is TRBJ2-4, the V gene TRBV12-3 or TRBV12-4; no firm D call. V lost 3 bases, J lost 8 bases, and 5 bases lay in between. This CDR3 has 11 residues. CDR3 bases: TGTGCCAGCAGTTTCGGTTACATTCAGTACTTC. Translation gives CASSFGYIQYF.

This clonotype came up many times. V and J are TRBV3-1 and TRBJ1-2; no clear D gene. The V and J ends lost 3 bases and 8 bases respectively, with 16 bases between them. The germline CDR1 and CDR2 sequences are LGHDT and YNNKEL (reference sequence). CDR3 length: 14 amino acids. CDR3 region: CASSQETRSGGYTF. The CDR3 DNA sequence: TGTGCCAGCAGCCAGGAGACCCGTTCGGGAGGCTACACCTTC.

The sample holds many counts of this clonotype. The chain joins TRBV7-3 to TRBJ2-1; TRBD2 might be the D (6 bases). Germline values: CDR1 SGHTA, CDR2 FQGTGA. Trimming cost V 2 bases and J 10 bases, with 18 bases left between them. The CDR3 is made up of 15 amino acids. The CDR3 here is CASSLFRDSQGEQFF. The DNA of the CDR3 is TGTGCCAGCAGCTTATTCCGGGACTCCCAGGGCGAGCAGTTCTTC.

In its sample, this clonotype was seen many times. V usage is TRBV9 and J usage is TRBJ1-1; perhaps TRBD1 as D (6 bases). The germline V gene encodes CDR1 SGDLS and CDR2 YYNGEE. V lost 1 base, J lost 9 bases, and 13 bases lay in between. There are 13 residues in the CDR3. DNA of the CDR3: TGTGCCAGCAGCGTAAAAATAGGACAGCAAGCTTTCTTT. Residues: CASSVKIGQQAFF.

This clonotype was counted ten times or more. V usage is TRBV12-3 or TRBV12-4 and J usage is TRBJ2-1; TRBD2 is a possible D gene (6 bases). V was pared by 3 bases and J by 10 bases, with 13 bases between. This CDR3 is 13 amino acids long. CDR3 bases: TGTGCCAGCAGTTTTGGCGGGGCGGGGGAGCAGTTCTTC. It is translated as CASSFGGAGEQFF.

This clonotype was seen many times. The rearrangement links TRBV29-1 to TRBJ1-2; D call uncertain. CDR1 SQVTM and CDR2 ANQGSEA come from the germline V gene. The CDR3 totals 10 residues. V was shortened by 8 bases and J by 6 bases, with 10 bases between the two germline ends. CDR3 sequence (DNA): TGCAGCATCGCGGAGAATGGCTACACCTTC. This sequence encodes CSIAENGYTF.

This clonotype was counted a few times. This chain connects TRBV13 to TRBJ2-5, with D perhaps matching TRBD2 (5 bases). Germline CDR1 is PRHDT and CDR2 is FYEKMQ (reference sequence). CDR3 length: 13 residues. V was cut by 2 bases and J by 7 bases, with 11 bases left in between. This CDR3 reads CASSLLREPTQYF. As DNA, the CDR3 is TGTGCCAGCAGCTTACTCCGGGAACCGACCCAGTACTTC.

This chain connects TRBV4-1 to TRBJ2-2; 9 bases line up with TRBD2. The germline V gene encodes CDR1 MGHRA and CDR2 YSYEKL. The CDR3 length is 16 residues. V lost 4 bases, J lost 0 bases, and 3 bases stayed unmatched. The CDR3 is CASSPPSGANTGELFF. DNA of the CDR3: TGCGCCAGCAGCCCCCCTAGCGGGGCGAACACCGGGGAGCTGTTTTTT.

The V and J genes are TRBV30 and TRBJ2-3; tentative D call: TRBD1 (5 bases). The CDR3 loop spans 12 amino acids. Per germline, CDR1 GTSNPN and CDR2 SVGIG (reference sequence). Trimming took 2 bases from V and 5 from J, leaving 8 bases between them. The CDR3 loop is CAWSPQGDTQYF. The CDR3 DNA is TGTGCCTGGAGTCCGCAGGGAGATACGCAGTATTTT. Full variable domain (rest looked up from reference TRBV30 and TRBJ2-3): SQTIHQWPATLVQPVGSPLSLECTVEGTSNPNLYWYRQAAGRGLQLLFYSVGIGQISSEVPQNLSASRPQDRQFILSSKKLLLSDSGFYLCAWSPQGDTQYFGPGTRLTVL.

This clonotype has more than one count but fewer than ten. V is TRBV9 and J is TRBJ1-6; D is unresolved. Trimming took off 3 bases at V and 14 bases at J, with 9 bases between the two ends. The germline CDR1 and CDR2 sequences are SGDLS and YYNGEE. The CDR3 is made up of 11 amino acids. The DNA of the CDR3 is TGTGCCAGCAGCGGTGGTGTCACCCTCCACTTT. It yields the protein CASSGGVTLHF.

The chain links TRBV20-1 to TRBJ2-3; D gene ambiguous. Per the germline V gene, CDR1 is DFQATT and CDR2 is SNEGSKA (reference sequence). The CDR3 spans 11 residues. Trimming removed 6 bases at V and 4 bases at J, with 8 bases between. The CDR3 region is CSAEWADTQYF. In nucleotides, the CDR3 is TGCAGTGCCGAATGGGCAGATACGCAGTATTTT.

As concerns this clonotype: A read error is likely, as this CDR3 ends without the conserved phenylalanine or tryptophan. The rearrangement links TRBV7-9 to TRBJ1-2; the D gene is possibly TRBD1 (6 bases). Germline V gene sequence: CDR1 SEHNR, CDR2 FQNEAQ (reference sequence). The germline V and J ends were trimmed by 2 bases and 4 bases, with 14 bases remaining between them. The CDR3 covers 15 residues. The CDR3 sequence: CASSLLDRIAYGYTL. In nucleotides, the CDR3 is TGTGCCAGCAGCTTACTGGACAGAATCGCCTATGGCTACACCCTC.

Many counts were recorded for this clonotype. This rearrangement joins TRBV2 to TRBJ1-2, with 8 bases aligning to TRBD1. Germline trimming cut 5 bases from V and 7 bases from J; bases unmatched to any gene: 9. Germline V gene sequence: CDR1 SNHLY, CDR2 FYNNEI. This CDR3 contains 14 residues. CDR3 region: CASSYDRGQGGYTF. The CDR3 DNA follows: TGTGCCAGCAGTTATGACAGGGGTCAGGGTGGCTACACCTTC.

The chain couples TRBV7-2 to TRBJ2-3, with D possibly TRBD1 on 5 matching bases. V was cut by 7 bases and J by 0 bases, with 8 bases left in between. Germline assignment: CDR1 SGHTA and CDR2 FQGNSA. The CDR3 has 13 amino acids. CDR3 sequence: CASMTASTDTQYF. CDR3 DNA: TGTGCCAGCATGACAGCTAGCACAGATACGCAGTATTTT.

This clonotype was found once. A much more abundant neighbour one base away suggests this may be a read error. This chain connects TRBV20-1 to TRBJ1-5; D gene ambiguous. Germline loops: CDR1 DFQATT, CDR2 SNEGSKA (reference sequence). The CDR3 is made up of 12 amino acids. The CDR3 is CSARDVSQPQRF. The CDR3 bases are TGCAGTGCTAGAGATGTTAGTCAGCCCCAGCGTTTT.

In this sample, this clonotype turned up many times. The chain has TRBV12-3 or TRBV12-4 and TRBJ2-3; D possibly corresponds to TRBD2 (6 bases). With 5 bases removed from V and 2 bases from J, the gap between germline ends came to 17 bases. This CDR3 has 16 residues. The CDR3 region has the DNA TGTGCCAGCAGTCAAGAGGCTAGCGAGAACACAGATACGCAGTATTTT. Amino acids: CASSQEASENTDTQYF.

In its sample, this clonotype was seen many times. The V gene is TRBV2, the J gene TRBJ1-2; D might be TRBD1 (5 bases). The CDR3 is 13 amino acids. V lost 7 bases, J lost 3 bases, and 12 bases lay in between. The germline gives CDR1 SNHLY, CDR2 FYNNEI. In nucleotides, the CDR3 is TGTGCCAGCACCTATCTGACAGACTATGGCTACACCTTC. It translates to CASTYLTDYGYTF.

This clonotype was counted only a few times. V usage is TRBV30 and J usage is TRBJ2-3; D might be TRBD2 (6 bases). V was pared by 0 bases and J by 5 bases, with 15 bases between. The CDR3 loop spans 15 amino acids. The germline V gene encodes CDR1 GTSNPN and CDR2 SVGIG (reference sequence). The CDR3 reads CAWSVGAGSGDTQYF. CDR3 in DNA: TGTGCCTGGAGTGTTGGGGCGGGAAGTGGAGATACGCAGTATTTT.

This clonotype was found many times. The chain links TRBV6-1 to TRBJ1-2, with D unresolved. Germline V gives CDR1 MNHNS, CDR2 SASEGT. V dropped 5 bases and J dropped 8 bases, with 15 bases sitting between them. The CDR3 length is 13 residues. CDR3 region: CASSPPFFYGYTF. The CDR3 nucleotides read TGTGCCAGCAGTCCCCCGTTTTTCTACGGCTACACCTTC.

This clonotype has ten or more counts. The chain uses TRBV6-5 and TRBJ1-1; D not resolved. The germline CDR1 and CDR2 sequences are MNHEY and SVGAGI. The CDR3 extends over 13 amino acids. V lost 2 bases and J lost 11, with 15 bases in between. CDR3 DNA sequence: TGTGCCAGCAGTTACAATATGGACGTCCCGGCTTTCTTT. Protein sequence: CASSYNMDVPAFF.